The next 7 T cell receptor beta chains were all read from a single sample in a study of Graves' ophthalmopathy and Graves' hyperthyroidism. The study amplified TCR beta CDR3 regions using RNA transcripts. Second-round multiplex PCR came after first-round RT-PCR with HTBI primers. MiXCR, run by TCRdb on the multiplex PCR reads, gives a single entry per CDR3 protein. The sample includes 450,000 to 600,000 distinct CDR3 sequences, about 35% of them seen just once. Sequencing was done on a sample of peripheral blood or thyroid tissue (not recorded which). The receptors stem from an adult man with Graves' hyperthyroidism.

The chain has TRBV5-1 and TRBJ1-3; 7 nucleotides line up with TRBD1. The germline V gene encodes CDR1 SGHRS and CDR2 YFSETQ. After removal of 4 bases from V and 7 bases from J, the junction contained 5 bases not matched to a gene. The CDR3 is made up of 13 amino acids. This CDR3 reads CASSKSQGNTIYF. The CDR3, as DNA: TGCGCCAGCAGCAAATCACAGGGGAACACCATATATTTT.

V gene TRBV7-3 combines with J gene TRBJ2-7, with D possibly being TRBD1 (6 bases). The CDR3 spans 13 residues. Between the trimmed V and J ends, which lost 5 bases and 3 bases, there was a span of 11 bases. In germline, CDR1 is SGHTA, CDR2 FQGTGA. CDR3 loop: CASSARTDYEQYF. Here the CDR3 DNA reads TGTGCCAGCAGCGCCCGGACAGACTACGAGCAGTACTTC.

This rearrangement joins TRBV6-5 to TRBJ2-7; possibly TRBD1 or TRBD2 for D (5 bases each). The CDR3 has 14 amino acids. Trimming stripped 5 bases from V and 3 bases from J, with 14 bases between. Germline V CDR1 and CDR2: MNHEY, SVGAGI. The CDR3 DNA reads TGTGCCAGCAGTGAAGCGAGGGGATTCTACGAGCAGTACTTC. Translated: CASSEARGFYEQYF.

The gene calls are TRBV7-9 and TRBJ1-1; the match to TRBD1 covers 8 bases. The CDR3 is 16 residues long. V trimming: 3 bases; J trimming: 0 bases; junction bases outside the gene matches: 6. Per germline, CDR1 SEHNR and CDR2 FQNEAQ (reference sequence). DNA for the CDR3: TGTGCCAGCAGCTTTAGTGGGACAGGATTGAACACTGAAGCTTTCTTT. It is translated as CASSFSGTGLNTEAFF.

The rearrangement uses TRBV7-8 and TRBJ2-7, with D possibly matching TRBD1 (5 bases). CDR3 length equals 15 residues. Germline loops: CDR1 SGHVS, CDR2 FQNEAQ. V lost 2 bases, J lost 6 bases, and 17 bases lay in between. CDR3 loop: CASSLFQGPLSEQYF. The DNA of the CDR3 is TGTGCCAGCAGCTTATTCCAGGGCCCCCTGTCCGAGCAGTACTTC.

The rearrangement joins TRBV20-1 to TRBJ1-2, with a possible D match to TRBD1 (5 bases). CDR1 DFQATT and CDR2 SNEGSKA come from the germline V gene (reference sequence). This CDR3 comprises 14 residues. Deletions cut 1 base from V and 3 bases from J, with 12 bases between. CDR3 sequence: CSARARGRDYGYTF. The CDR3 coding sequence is TGCAGTGCTAGAGCGCGGGGCAGGGACTATGGCTACACCTTC.

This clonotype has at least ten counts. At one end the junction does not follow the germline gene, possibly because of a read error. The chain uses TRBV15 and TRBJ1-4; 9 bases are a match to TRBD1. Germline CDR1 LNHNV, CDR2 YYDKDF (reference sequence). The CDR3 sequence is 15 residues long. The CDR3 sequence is CATSGDRGSNEKLFF. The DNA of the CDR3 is TGTGCCACCAGCGGAGACAGGGGGTCAAATGAAAAACTGTTTTTT.